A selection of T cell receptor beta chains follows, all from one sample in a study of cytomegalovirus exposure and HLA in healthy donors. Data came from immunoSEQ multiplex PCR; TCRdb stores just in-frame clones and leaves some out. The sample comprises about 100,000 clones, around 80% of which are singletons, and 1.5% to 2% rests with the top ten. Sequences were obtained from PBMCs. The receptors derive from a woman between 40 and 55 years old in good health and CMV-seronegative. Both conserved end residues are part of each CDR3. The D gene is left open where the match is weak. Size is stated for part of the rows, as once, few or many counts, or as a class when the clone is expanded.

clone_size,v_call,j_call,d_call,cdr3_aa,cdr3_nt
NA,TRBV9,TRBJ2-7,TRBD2,CASSNNPRSGRDEQYF,TGTGCCAGCAGCAATAACCCTCGGAGCGGGAGGGACGAGCAGTACTTC
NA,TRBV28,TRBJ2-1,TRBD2,CASSKGREFRNEQFF,TGTGCCAGCAGTAAGGGGCGGGAGTTTCGGAATGAGCAGTTCTTC
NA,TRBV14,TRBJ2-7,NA,CASSFSSYEQYF,TGTGCCAGCAGCTTTAGCTCCTACGAGCAGTACTTC
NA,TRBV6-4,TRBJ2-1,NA,CASSDSSVGYGEQFF,TGTGCCAGCAGTGACTCCTCGGTGGGCTACGGTGAGCAGTTCTTC
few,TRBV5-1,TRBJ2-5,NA,CASSLTTEETQYF,TGCGCCAGCAGCCTGACGACAGAAGAGACCCAGTACTTC
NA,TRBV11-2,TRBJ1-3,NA,CASTRSIDTIYF,TGTGCCAGCACCCGATCGATAGACACCATATATTTT
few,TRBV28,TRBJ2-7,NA,CASIQQAPSYEQYF,TGTGCCAGCATTCAACAGGCTCCCTCCTACGAGCAGTACTTC
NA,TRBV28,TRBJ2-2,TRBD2,CASSLLSGLAGVETGELFF,TGTGCCAGCAGTTTATTATCGGGACTAGCGGGAGTAGAGACCGGGGAGCTGTTTTTT
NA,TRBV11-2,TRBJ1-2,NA,CASSLESAGHYGYTF,TGTGCCAGCAGCTTAGAATCCGCAGGGCACTATGGCTACACCTTC
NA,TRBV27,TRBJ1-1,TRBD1,CASSPGQGNTEAFF,TGTGCCAGCAGCCCGGGACAGGGGAACACTGAAGCTTTCTTT
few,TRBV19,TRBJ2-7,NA,CASSSSTGYEQYF,TGTGCCAGTAGTAGTAGCACCGGCTACGAGCAGTACTTC
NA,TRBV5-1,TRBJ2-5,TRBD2,CASSSGTSGGRNF,TGCGCCAGCAGCTCTGGGACTAGCGGGGGCCGGAACTTC
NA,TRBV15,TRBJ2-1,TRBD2,CAPFSGGRRTEQFF,TGTGCCCCGTTTAGTGGCGGGAGACGAACTGAGCAGTTCTTC
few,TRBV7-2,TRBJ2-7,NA,CASSLGRGFYEQYF,TGTGCCAGCAGCTTGGGTCGGGGATTCTACGAGCAGTACTTC
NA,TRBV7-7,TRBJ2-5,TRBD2,CASSPLAEETQYF,TGTGCTAGCAGCCCACTAGCGGAAGAGACCCAGTACTTC
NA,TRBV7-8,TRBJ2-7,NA,CASSPEGATQYF,TGTGCCAGCAGCCCCGAGGGAGCGACGCAGTACTTC
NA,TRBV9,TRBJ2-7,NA,CASSAPRGYEQYF,TGTGCCAGCAGCGCGCCCAGGGGCTACGAGCAGTACTTC
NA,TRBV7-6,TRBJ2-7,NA,CASSPNQGAYEQYF,TGTGCCAGCAGCCCAAACCAAGGGGCGTACGAGCAGTACTTC
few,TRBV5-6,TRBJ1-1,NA,CASSLGEGEAFF,TGTGCCAGCAGCTTGGGAGAGGGAGAAGCTTTCTTT
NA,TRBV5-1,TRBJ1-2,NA,CASSPTVESYGYTF,TGCGCCAGCAGCCCGACAGTCGAGTCCTATGGCTACACCTTC
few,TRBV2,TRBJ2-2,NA,CASSESAGRWTLSSTGELFF,TGTGCCAGCAGTGAATCTGCGGGTCGGTGGACGCTGAGTAGCACCGGGGAGCTGTTTTTT
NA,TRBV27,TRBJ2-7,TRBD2,CASSVQGRGLAGPYEQYF,TGTGCCAGCAGTGTCCAGGGCCGGGGACTAGCGGGACCCTACGAGCAGTACTTC
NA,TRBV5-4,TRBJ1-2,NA,CASSLGSAGGNYGYTF,TGTGCCAGCAGCTTGGGGTCGGCGGGTGGTAACTATGGCTACACCTTC
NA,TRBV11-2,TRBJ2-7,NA,CASTPGGSAEYF,TGTGCCAGCACCCCTGGGGGGAGTGCCGAGTACTTC
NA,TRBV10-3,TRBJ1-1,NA,CAISGSGGTEAFF,TGTGCCATCAGTGGGTCCGGTGGCACTGAAGCTTTCTTT
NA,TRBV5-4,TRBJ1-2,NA,CASSLVGGTYGYTF,TGTGCCAGCAGCTTGGTGGGGGGTACCTATGGCTACACCTTC
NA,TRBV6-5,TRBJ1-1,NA,CASSYGQNTEAFF,TGTGCCAGCAGTTACGGCCAAAACACTGAAGCTTTCTTT
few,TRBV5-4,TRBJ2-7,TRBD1,CASSSGTVPLYEQYF,TGTGCCAGCAGCTCTGGGACAGTCCCTCTCTACGAGCAGTACTTC
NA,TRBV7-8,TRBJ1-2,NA,CASSYGTIDGYTF,TGTGCCAGCAGCTACGGGACAATAGATGGCTACACCTTC
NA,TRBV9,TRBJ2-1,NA,CASSVVGGTSYNEQFF,TGTGCCAGCAGCGTAGTGGGGGGAACCAGCTACAATGAGCAGTTCTTC
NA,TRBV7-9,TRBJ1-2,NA,CASSLGGADVGYTF,TGTGCCAGCAGCTTGGGGGGAGCGGATGTTGGCTACACCTTC
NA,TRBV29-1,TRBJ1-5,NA,CSVGGGANQPQHF,TGCAGCGTTGGGGGGGGAGCAAATCAGCCCCAGCATTTT
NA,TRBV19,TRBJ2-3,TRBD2,CASSTKFAGAGTDTQYF,TGTGCCAGTAGTACCAAATTTGCGGGAGCGGGTACAGATACGCAGTATTTT
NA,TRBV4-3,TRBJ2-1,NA,CASSQTGDEQFF,TGCGCCAGCAGCCAAACGGGGGATGAGCAGTTCTTC
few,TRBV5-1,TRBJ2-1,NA,CASSINPLLTGNEQFF,TGCGCCAGCAGCATTAATCCTCTCCTTACGGGCAATGAGCAGTTCTTC
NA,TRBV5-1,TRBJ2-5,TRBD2,CASSSSSGLQETQYF,TGCGCCAGCAGCTCAAGTTCGGGACTACAAGAGACCCAGTACTTC
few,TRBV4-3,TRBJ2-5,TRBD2,CASSQDTSGRGRWKTQYF,TGCGCCAGCAGCCAAGACACTAGCGGGAGGGGGCGATGGAAGACCCAGTACTTC
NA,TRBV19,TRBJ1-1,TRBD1,CASSITGAAFF,TGTGCCAGTAGTATCACAGGGGCAGCTTTCTTT
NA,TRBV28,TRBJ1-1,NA,CASSLAGLGDTEAFF,TGTGCCAGCAGTTTAGCGGGGCTTGGGGACACTGAAGCTTTCTTT
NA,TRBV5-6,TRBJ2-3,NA,CASSLGGADTDTQYF,TGTGCCAGCAGCTTGGGTGGGGCGGACACAGATACGCAGTATTTT
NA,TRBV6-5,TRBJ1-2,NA,CASSYTTGSNYGYTF,TGTGCCAGCAGTTACACGACAGGCTCTAACTATGGCTACACCTTC
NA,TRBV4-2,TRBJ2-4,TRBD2,CASGTSGPAKNIQYF,TGTGCCAGCGGAACTAGCGGCCCAGCCAAAAACATTCAGTACTTC
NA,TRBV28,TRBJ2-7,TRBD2,CASGEGFREQYF,TGTGCCAGCGGGGAGGGTTTTCGCGAGCAGTACTTC
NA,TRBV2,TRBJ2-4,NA,CASSQGGYEKNIQYF,TGTGCCAGCAGCCAAGGGGGATATGAAAAAAACATTCAGTACTTC